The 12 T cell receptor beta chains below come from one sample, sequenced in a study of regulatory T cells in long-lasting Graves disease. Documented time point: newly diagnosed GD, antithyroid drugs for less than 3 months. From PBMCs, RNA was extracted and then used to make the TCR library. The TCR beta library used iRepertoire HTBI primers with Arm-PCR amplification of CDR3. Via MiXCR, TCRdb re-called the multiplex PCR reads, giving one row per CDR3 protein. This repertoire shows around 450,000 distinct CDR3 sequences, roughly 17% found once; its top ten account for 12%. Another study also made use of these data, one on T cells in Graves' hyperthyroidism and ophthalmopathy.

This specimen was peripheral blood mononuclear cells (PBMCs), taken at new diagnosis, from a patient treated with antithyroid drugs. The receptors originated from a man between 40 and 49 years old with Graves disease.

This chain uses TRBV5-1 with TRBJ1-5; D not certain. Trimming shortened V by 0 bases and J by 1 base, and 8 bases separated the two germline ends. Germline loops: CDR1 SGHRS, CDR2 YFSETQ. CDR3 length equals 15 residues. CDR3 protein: CASSLAVGSNQPQHF. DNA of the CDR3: TGCGCCAGCAGCTTGGCCGTAGGGAGCAATCAGCCCCAGCATTTT. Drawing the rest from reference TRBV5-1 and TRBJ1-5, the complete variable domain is KAGVTQTPRYLIKTRGQQVTLSCSPISGHRSVSWYQQTPGQGLQFLFEYFSETQRNKGNFPGRFSGRQFSNSRSEMNVSTLELGDSALYLCASSLAVGSNQPQHFGDGTRLSIL.

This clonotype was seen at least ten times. CDR3 in DNA: TGTGCCAGCAGCCTGGGCAGGCGGAACAATGAGCAGTTCTTC. Translating it yields CASSLGRRNNEQFF. The V call is TRBV27, the J call TRBJ2-1, with D uncertain. V lost 6 bases, J lost 5 bases, and 14 bases lay in between. Germline values: CDR1 MNHEY, CDR2 SMNVEV (reference sequence). CDR3 size: 14 residues.

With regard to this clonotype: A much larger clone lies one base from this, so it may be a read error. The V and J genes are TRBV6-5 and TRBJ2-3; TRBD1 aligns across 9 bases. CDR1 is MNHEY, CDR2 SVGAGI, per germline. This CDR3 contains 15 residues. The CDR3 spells CASSYRDRDTDAQYF. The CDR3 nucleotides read TGTGCCAGCAGTTACCGGGACAGGGACACAGATGCGCAGTATTTT.

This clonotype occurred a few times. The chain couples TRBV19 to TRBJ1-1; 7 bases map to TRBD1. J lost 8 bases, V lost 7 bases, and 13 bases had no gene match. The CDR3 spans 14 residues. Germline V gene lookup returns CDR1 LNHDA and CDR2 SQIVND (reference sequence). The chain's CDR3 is CASIEGAMVQEAFF. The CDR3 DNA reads TGTGCCAGTATAGAGGGGGCGATGGTTCAAGAAGCTTTCTTT.

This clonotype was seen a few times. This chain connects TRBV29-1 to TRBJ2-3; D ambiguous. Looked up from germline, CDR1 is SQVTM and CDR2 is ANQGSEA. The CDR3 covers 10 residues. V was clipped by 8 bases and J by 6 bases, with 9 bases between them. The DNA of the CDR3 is TGCAGCATACGCCGGGATACGCAGTATTTT. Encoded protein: CSIRRDTQYF.

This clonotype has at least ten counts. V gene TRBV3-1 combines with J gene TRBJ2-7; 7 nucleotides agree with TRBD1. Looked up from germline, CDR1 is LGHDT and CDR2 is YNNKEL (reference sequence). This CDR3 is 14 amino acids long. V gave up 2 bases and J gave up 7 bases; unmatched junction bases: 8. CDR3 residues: CASSQLTGTGEQYF. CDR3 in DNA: TGTGCCAGCAGCCAACTGACAGGGACGGGAGAGCAGTACTTC.

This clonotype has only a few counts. CDR3 region: CAWSVRGLDTQYF. Written as DNA, the CDR3 is TGTGCCTGGAGTGTACGCGGCTTAGATACGCAGTATTTT. The rearrangement links TRBV30 to TRBJ2-3; D not resolved. Germline values: CDR1 GTSNPN, CDR2 SVGIG (reference sequence). V lost 0 bases, J lost 5 bases, and 9 bases lay in between. This CDR3 has 13 residues.

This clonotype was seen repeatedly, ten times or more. This CDR3 is CAWSVNTGELFF. Written as DNA, the CDR3 is TGTGCCTGGAGTGTTAACACCGGGGAGCTGTTTTTT. J is TRBJ2-2 and V is TRBV30; the D is unclear. Between the trimmed V and J ends, which lost 0 bases and 2 bases, there was a span of 1 base. Germline CDR1 and CDR2: GTSNPN and SVGIG (reference sequence). The CDR3 totals 12 residues.

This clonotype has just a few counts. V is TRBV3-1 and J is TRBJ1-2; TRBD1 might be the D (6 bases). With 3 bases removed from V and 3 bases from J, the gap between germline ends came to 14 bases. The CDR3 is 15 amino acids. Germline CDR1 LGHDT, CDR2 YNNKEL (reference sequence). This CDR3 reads CASSQRAGADYGYTF. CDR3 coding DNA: TGTGCCAGCAGCCAGAGGGCAGGGGCCGACTATGGCTACACCTTC.

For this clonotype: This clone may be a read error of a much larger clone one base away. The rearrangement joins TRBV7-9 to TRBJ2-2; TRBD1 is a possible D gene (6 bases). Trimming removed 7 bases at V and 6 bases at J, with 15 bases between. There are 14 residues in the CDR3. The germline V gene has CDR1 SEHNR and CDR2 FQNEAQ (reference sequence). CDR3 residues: CASNTGIYSGELFF. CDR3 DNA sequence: TGTGCCAGCAACACAGGGATCTATTCCGGGGAGCTGTTTTTT. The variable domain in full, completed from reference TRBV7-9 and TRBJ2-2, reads DTGVSQNPRHKITKRGQNVTFRCDPISEHNRLYWYRQTLGQGPEFLTYFQNEAQLEKSRLLSDRFSAERPKGSFSTLEIQRTEQGDSAMYLCASNTGIYSGELFFGEGSRLTVL.

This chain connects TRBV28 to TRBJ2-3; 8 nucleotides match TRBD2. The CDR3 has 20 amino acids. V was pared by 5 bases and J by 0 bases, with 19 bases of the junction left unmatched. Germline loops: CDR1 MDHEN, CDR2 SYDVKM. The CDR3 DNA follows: TGTGCCAGCAGTCGGCCCGGGACTAGGGGTTGGCCCGATAGCACAGATACGCAGTATTTT. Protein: CASSRPGTRGWPDSTDTQYF.

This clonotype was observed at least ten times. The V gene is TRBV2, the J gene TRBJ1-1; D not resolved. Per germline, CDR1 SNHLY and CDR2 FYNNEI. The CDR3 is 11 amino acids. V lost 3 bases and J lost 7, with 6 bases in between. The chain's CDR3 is CASSDVYEAFF. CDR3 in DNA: TGTGCCAGCAGTGACGTCTATGAAGCTTTCTTT. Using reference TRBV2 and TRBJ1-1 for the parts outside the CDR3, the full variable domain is EPEVTQTPSHQVTQMGQEVILRCVPISNHLYFYWYRQILGQKVEFLVSFYNNEISEKSEIFDDQFSVERPDGSNFTLKIRSTKLEDSAMYFCASSDVYEAFFGQGTRLTVV.